This record concerns one TCR beta chain sequence. Its antigen is as yet unknown. These data come from a study of cytomegalovirus exposure and HLA in healthy donors. Findings and limits, study-wide: In an earlier analysis, productive rearrangement rates for most beta V segments clustered near 87% or 30%. Confirmation was obtained in vitro that a few CMV-associated chains are specific for CMV antigens.

PCR involved 60 Vbeta and 13 Jbeta primers. Per the study methods: In a later analysis, the count reached tens of millions of unique TCR beta chains, with approximately 11 million shared. Here immunoSEQ multiplex PCR was the method, and the copy in TCRdb shows in-frame clones only, minus some. V and J calls plus clone size are reproduced from that table; the DNA served to infer D and trimming. The sample consists of fewer than 200,000 clones, around 68% of them appearing once. The sequencing sample was made of PBMCs. The TCR was taken from a girl aged 10-17 years in good health and CMV-seronegative.

The CDR3 bases are TGTGCCAGCAGCCAGGGGAGACAAGAGACCCAGTACTTC. It yields the protein CASSQGRQETQYF. This sequence joins TRBV4-2 and TRBJ2-5; maybe TRBD2 (5 bases). Between the trimmed V and J ends, which lost 3 bases and 2 bases, there was a span of 7 bases. This CDR3 spans 13 amino acids. From germline, CDR1 is LGHNA and CDR2 YNFKEQ.